These 9 T cell receptor beta chains share one sample of origin, sequenced in a study of human T cells and chemical hapten exposure. TCRdb reprocessed the RACE reads with MiXCR, giving one entry per CDR3 protein. The repertoire consists of approximately 97,000 distinct CDR3 sequences, with 25% to 35% occurring once and the leading ten covering 10% to 13%. Time point indicated: patch test 3, about 24 weeks after DPC sensitization. This sample's treatment: therapeutic diphenylcyclopropenone sensitization with weekly scalp DPC. The material was whole blood, obtained in connection with sensitization to the hapten diphenylcyclopropenone (DPC). Receptor source: a man aged 35 to 55 with alopecia areata. Some clones in this sample may be carry-over from other donors' samples.

The chain couples TRBV6-1 to TRBJ2-5, with a tentative D call TRBD1 (5 bases). The CDR3 covers 14 residues. With 1 base removed from V and 5 bases from J, the gap between germline ends came to 11 bases. CDR1 and CDR2 from the germline V gene are MNHNS and SASEGT. CDR3 residues: CASSEVQGWETQYF. CDR3 bases: TGTGCCAGCAGTGAAGTTCAGGGCTGGGAGACCCAGTACTTC.

The CDR3 protein is CAWSSWGSPKNTEAFF. In DNA, the CDR3 is TGTGCCTGGTCCTCTTGGGGTTCCCCAAAAAACACTGAAGCTTTCTTT. V gene TRBV30 combines with J gene TRBJ1-1; D unclear. CDR3 length: 16 amino acids. V shed 5 bases and J shed 2 bases, with 21 bases lying between them. In germline, CDR1 is GTSNPN, CDR2 SVGIG (reference sequence).

This clonotype was seen a handful of times. V and J are TRBV7-2 and TRBJ2-1; 14 bases align to TRBD2. J lost 4 bases, V lost 3 bases, and 2 bases had no gene match. Germline-derived CDR1 and CDR2 are SGHTA and FQGNSA. The CDR3 loop spans 16 amino acids. The CDR3: CASSFGLAGGYNEQFF. CDR3 in DNA: TGTGCCAGCAGCTTCGGACTAGCGGGAGGTTACAATGAGCAGTTCTTC.

The chain employs TRBV3-1 and TRBJ1-1; 11 nucleotides agree with TRBD1. CDR1 is LGHDT, CDR2 YNNKEL, per germline (reference sequence). CDR3 length: 13 residues. V lost 6 bases and J lost 6; bases outside the gene matches: 3. CDR3 protein: CASRDRGLAEAFF. In nucleotides, the CDR3 is TGTGCCAGCAGGGACAGGGGGCTGGCTGAAGCTTTCTTT.

In its sample, this clonotype was seen a few times. This rearrangement joins TRBV27 to TRBJ2-3, with a weak D call TRBD1 (6 bases). This CDR3 comprises 16 residues. Trimming removed 4 bases from V and 3 bases from J, with 17 bases in between. Per the germline V gene, CDR1 is MNHEY and CDR2 is SMNVEV (reference sequence). CDR3: CASSSSGTIGTDTQYF. CDR3 in DNA: TGTGCCAGCAGTTCGTCAGGGACAATCGGAACAGATACGCAGTATTTT.

CDR3 loop: CAISEISGSRSEQFF. The CDR3 nucleotides are TGTGCCATCAGTGAGATTAGCGGGAGTCGGAGTGAGCAGTTCTTC. The gene calls are TRBV10-3 and TRBJ2-1; 9 bases line up with TRBD2. The CDR3 is 15 residues long. CDR1 and CDR2 (germline): ENHRY, SYGVKD. J was trimmed by 9 bases and V by 2 bases; bases with no gene match: 8.

The genes are TRBV12-3 or TRBV12-4 and TRBJ2-1; 13 bases line up with TRBD2. This CDR3 comprises 16 residues. V was clipped by 5 bases and J by 6 bases; unmatched bases: 7. The CDR3 loop reads CASSPGLAGVSNEQFF. The CDR3 DNA reads TGTGCCAGCAGTCCAGGACTAGCGGGAGTATCCAATGAGCAGTTCTTC.

This chain joins TRBV6-4 and TRBJ2-3; 11 nucleotides agree with TRBD2. Germline V lookup: CDR1 MRHNA, CDR2 SNTAGT. Trimming took 5 bases from V and 4 from J; bases not matched to a gene: 5. This CDR3 contains 15 residues. DNA of the CDR3: TGTGCCAGCAGTTCACTAGCGGGAGCGGCAGATACGCAGTATTTT. Translating gives CASSSLAGAADTQYF.

This sequence joins TRBV18 and TRBJ2-7; possible D gene TRBD1, 6 bases. V lost 1 base, J lost 5 bases, and 12 bases lay in between. CDR1 and CDR2 (germline): KGHSH, LQKENI. The CDR3 extends over 14 amino acids. The CDR3 DNA sequence: TGTGCCAGCTCACCACTGGGCAGGGGAGACGAGCAGTACTTC. It codes for CASSPLGRGDEQYF.